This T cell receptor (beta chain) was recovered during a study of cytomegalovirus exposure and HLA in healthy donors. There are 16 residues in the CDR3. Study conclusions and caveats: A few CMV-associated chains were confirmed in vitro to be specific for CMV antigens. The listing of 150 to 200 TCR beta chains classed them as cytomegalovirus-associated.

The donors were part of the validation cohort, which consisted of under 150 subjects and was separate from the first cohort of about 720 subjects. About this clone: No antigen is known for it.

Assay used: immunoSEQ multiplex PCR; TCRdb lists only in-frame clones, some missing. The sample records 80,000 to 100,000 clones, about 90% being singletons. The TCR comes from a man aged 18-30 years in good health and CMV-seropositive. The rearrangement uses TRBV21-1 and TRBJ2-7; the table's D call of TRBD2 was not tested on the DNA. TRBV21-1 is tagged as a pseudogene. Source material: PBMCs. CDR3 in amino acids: CASSKVNGPSSYEQYF. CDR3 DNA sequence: TGTGCCAGCAGCAAAGTCAACGGTCCGAGCTCCTACGAGCAGTACTTC.